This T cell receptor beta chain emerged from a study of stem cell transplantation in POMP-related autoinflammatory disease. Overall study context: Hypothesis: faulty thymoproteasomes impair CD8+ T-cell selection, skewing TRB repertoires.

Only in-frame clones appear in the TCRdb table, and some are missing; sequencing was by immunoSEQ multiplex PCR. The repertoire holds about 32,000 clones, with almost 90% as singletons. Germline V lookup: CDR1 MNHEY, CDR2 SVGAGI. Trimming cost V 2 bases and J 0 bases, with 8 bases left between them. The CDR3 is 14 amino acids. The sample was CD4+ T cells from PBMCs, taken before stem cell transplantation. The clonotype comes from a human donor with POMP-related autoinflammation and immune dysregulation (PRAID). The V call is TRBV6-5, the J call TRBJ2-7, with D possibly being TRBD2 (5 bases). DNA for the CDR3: TGTGCCAGCAGTTACGAAGGGAGCTCCTACGAGCAGTACTTC. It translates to CASSYEGSSYEQYF.